This T cell receptor beta chain was sequenced for a study of blood T cells in healthy people across ages. Study-wide findings and caveats: Age showed a roughly linear inverse relationship with TCR beta diversity per million T cells.

At least 5 micrograms of total RNA were extracted per sample. Through a sample-barcoded 5' primer and a J-beta primer mix, a second PCR was run for roughly 7 to 11 cycles. The template-switch adaptor, which had 12 random nucleotides, put a tag on each cDNA molecule. The study obtained at least 3 million CDR3-containing paired-end reads from every sample. One entry per CDR3 protein results from TCRdb running MiXCR on the 5' RACE reads. Counted here are hundreds of thousands of distinct CDR3 sequences, around 25% occurring once; the ten biggest clones make up more than 7.5%. The germline gives CDR1 SNHLY, CDR2 FYNNEI. V shed 7 bases and J 3 bases; nucleotides not matched to a gene: 2. This CDR3 has 12 amino acids. On this clonotype: Its antigen is not known.

Another study also made use of these data, one on T cells of mothers and their children.

V usage is TRBV2 and J usage is TRBJ2-5; 7 bases align to TRBD1. This TCR was sampled from a boy younger than 18 in good health. Sample: blood. The CDR3 DNA is TGTGCCAGCATTGGGACAGAAGAGACCCAGTACTTC. Its translation is CASIGTEETQYF.